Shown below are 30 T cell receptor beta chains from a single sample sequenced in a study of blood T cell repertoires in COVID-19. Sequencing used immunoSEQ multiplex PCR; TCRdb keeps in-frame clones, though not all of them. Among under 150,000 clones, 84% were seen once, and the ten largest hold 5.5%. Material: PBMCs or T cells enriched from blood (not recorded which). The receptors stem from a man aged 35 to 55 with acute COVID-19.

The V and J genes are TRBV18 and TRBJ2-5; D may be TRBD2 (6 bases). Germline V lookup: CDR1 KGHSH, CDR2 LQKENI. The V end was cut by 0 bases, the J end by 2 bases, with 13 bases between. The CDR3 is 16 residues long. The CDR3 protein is CASSPPTGGPQETQYF. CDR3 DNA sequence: TGTGCCAGCTCACCACCGACCGGAGGGCCGCAAGAGACCCAGTACTTC.

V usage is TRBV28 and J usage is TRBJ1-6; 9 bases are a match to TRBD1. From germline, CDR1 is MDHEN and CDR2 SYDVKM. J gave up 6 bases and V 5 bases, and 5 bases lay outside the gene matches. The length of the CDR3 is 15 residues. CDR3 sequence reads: CASSEPTGGNSPLHF. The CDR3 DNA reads TGTGCCAGCAGTGAACCGACAGGGGGTAATTCACCCCTCCACTTT.

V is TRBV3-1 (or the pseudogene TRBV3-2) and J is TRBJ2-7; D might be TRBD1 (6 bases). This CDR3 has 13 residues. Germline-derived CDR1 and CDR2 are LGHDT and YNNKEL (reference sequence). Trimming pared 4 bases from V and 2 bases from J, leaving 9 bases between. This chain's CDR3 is CASSPPGAYEQYF. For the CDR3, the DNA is TGTGCCAGCAGCCCCCCAGGGGCCTACGAGCAGTACTTC.

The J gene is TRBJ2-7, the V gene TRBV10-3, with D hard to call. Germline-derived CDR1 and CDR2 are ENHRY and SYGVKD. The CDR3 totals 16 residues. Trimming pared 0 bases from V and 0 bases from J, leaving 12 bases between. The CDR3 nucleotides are TGTGCCATCAGTGAGTCGTTCGCCGTTAGCTCCTACGAGCAGTACTTC. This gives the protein CAISESFAVSSYEQYF.

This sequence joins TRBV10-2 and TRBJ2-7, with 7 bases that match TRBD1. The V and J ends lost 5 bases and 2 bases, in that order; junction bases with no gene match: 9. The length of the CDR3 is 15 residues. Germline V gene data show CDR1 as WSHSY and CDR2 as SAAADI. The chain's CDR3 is CASSPQDRTPYEQYF. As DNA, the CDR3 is TGCGCCAGCAGTCCCCAGGACAGGACTCCCTACGAGCAGTACTTC.

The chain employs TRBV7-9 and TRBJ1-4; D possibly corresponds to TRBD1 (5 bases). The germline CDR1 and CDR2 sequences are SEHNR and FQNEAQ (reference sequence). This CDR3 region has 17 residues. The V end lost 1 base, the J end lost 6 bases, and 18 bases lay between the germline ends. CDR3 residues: CASSLGRVGASDEKLFF. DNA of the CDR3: TGTGCCAGCAGCTTAGGCCGGGTAGGGGCTTCGGATGAAAAACTGTTTTTT. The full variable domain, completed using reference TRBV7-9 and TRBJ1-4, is DTGVSQNPRHKITKRGQNVTFRCDPISEHNRLYWYRQTLGQGPEFLTYFQNEAQLEKSRLLSDRFSAERPKGSFSTLEIQRTEQGDSAMYLCASSLGRVGASDEKLFFGSGTQLSVL.

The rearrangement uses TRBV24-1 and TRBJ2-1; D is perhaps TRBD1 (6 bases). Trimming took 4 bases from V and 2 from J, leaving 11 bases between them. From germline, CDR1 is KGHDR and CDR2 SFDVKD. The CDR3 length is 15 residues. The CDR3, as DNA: TGTGCCACCAGTGAAACGGGACACACCTACAATGAGCAGTTCTTC. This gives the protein CATSETGHTYNEQFF.

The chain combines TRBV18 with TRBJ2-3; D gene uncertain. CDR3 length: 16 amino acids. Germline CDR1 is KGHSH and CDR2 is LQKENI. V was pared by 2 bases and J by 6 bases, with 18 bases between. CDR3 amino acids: CASSPKQAQTSDTQYF. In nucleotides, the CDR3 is TGTGCCAGCTCACCAAAGCAGGCCCAAACTTCTGATACGCAGTATTTT.

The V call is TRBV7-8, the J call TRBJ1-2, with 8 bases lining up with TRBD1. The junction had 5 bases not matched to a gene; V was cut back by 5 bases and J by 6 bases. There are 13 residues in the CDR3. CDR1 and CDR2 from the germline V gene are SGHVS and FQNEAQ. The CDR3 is CASSPAGQDGYTF. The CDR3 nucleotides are TGTGCCAGCAGCCCAGCGGGACAGGATGGCTACACCTTC.

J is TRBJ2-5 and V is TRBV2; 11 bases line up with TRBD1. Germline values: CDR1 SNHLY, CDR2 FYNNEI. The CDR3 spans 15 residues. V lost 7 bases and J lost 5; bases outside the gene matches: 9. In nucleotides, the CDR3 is TGTGCCAGCATGAGGGGGGACAGGGGGTATGAGACCCAGTACTTC. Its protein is CASMRGDRGYETQYF. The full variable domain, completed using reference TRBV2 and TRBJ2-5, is EPEVTQTPSHQVTQMGQEVILRCVPISNHLYFYWYRQILGQKVEFLVSFYNNEISEKSEIFDDQFSVERPDGSNFTLKIRSTKLEDSAMYFCASMRGDRGYETQYFGPGTRLLVL.

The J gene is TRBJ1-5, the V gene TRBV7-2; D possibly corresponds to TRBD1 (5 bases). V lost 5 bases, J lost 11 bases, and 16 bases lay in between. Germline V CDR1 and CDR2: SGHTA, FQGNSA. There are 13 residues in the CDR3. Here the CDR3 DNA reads TGTGCCAGCAGCCTGCTCCAATCAGGGACCCAGCATTTT. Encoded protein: CASSLLQSGTQHF. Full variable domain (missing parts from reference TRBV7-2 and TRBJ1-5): GAGVSQSPSNKVTEKGKDVELRCDPISGHTALYWYRQSLGQGLEFLIYFQGNSAPDKSGLPSDRFSAERTGGSVSTLTIQRTQQEDSAVYLCASSLLQSGTQHFGDGTRLSIL.

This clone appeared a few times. CDR3 protein: CASNSGQASSYEQYF. The CDR3, as DNA: TGTGCCAGCAATTCGGGACAGGCCTCCTCCTACGAGCAGTACTTC. The chain carries TRBV2 and TRBJ2-7; 8 bases map to TRBD1. Losses at the gene ends were 7 bases for V and 0 bases for J; bases not matched to a gene: 8. This CDR3 has 15 residues. CDR1 and CDR2 from the germline V gene are SNHLY and FYNNEI.

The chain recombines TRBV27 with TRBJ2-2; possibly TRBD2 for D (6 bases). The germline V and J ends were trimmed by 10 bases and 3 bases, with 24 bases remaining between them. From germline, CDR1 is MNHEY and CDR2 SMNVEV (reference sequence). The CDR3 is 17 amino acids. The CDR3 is CATYPPKGTGYTGELFF. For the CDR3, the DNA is TGTGCCACCTACCCCCCCAAGGGGACTGGTTACACCGGGGAGCTGTTTTTT.

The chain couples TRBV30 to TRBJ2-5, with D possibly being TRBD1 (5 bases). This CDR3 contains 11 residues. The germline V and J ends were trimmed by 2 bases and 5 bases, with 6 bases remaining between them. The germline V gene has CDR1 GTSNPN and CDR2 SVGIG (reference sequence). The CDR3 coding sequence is TGTGCCTGGAGTTCAGGGGAGACCCAGTACTTC. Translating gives CAWSSGETQYF.

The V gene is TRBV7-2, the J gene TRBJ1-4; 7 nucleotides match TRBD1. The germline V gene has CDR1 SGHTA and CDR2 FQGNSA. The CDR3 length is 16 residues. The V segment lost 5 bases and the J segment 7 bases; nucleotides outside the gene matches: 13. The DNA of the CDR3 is TGTGCCAGCAGCCCGTCGCCACAGGGGTCGGGTGAAAAACTGTTTTTT. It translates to CASSPSPQGSGEKLFF.

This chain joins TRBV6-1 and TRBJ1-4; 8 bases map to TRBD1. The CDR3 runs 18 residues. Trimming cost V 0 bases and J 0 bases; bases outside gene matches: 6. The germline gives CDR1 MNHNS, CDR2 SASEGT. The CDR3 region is CASSEAGQGFPTNEKLFF. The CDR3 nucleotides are TGTGCCAGCAGTGAAGCCGGACAGGGTTTTCCAACTAATGAAAAACTGTTTTTT.

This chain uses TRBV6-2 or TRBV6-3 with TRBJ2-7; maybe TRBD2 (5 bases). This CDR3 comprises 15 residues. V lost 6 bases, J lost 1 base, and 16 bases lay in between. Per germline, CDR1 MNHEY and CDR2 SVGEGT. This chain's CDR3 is CASSPLAGLSYEQYF. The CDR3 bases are TGTGCCAGCAGCCCCCTAGCAGGCCTGTCCTACGAGCAGTACTTC.

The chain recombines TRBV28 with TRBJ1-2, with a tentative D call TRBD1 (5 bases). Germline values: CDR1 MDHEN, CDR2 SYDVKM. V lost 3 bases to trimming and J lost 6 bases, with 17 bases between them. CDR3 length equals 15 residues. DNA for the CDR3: TGTGCCAGCAGTTTTCATTCCGGTCAGGGTAATGGCTACACCTTC. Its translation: CASSFHSGQGNGYTF.

The CDR3 here is CASSVGGNSQHF. CDR3 bases: TGTGCCAGCAGCGTCGGGGGGAACTCCCAGCATTTT. The chain is built from TRBV28 and TRBJ1-5, with D perhaps matching TRBD1 (5 bases). V shed 6 bases and J shed 11 bases, with 14 bases lying between them. This CDR3 has 12 residues. Germline V CDR1 and CDR2: MDHEN, SYDVKM.

The CDR3: CSARTGGLEGYTF. Written as DNA, the CDR3 is TGCAGCGCCCGGACAGGGGGCTTGGAGGGCTACACCTTC. The gene calls are TRBV29-1 and TRBJ1-2, with 11 bases identical to TRBD1. Germline loops: CDR1 SQVTM, CDR2 ANQGSEA. The CDR3 is made up of 13 amino acids. V shed 7 bases, J shed 8 bases, and the junction held 9 bases outside the gene matches.

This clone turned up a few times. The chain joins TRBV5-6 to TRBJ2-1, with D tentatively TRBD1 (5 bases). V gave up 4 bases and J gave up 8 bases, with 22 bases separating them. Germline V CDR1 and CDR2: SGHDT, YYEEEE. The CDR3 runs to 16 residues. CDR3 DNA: TGTGCCAGCAGCCCCGATTTGGGGCCAGGTGGGGATGAGCAGTTCTTC. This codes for CASSPDLGPGGDEQFF.

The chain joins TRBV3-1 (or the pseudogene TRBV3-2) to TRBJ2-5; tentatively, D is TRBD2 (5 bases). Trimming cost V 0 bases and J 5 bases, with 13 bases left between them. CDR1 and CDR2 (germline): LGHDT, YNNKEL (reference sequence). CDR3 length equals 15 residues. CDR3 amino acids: CASSQDISTGETQYF. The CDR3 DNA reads TGTGCCAGCAGCCAAGATATCTCCACGGGGGAGACCCAGTACTTC.

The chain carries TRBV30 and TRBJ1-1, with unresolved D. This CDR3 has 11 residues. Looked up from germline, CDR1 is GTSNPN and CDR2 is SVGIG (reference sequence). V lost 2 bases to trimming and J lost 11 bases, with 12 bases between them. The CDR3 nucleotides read TGTGCCTGGAGTTACAGCTTTTCCGCTTTCTTT. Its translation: CAWSYSFSAFF. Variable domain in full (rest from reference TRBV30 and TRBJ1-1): SQTIHQWPATLVQPVGSPLSLECTVEGTSNPNLYWYRQAAGRGLQLLFYSVGIGQISSEVPQNLSASRPQDRQFILSSKKLLLSDSGFYLCAWSYSFSAFFGQGTRLTVV.

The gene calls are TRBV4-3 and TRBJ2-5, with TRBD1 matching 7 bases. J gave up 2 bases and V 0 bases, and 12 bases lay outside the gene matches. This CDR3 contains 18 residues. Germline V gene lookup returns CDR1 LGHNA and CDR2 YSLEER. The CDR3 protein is CASSQEYFGRGHQETQYF. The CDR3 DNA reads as TGCGCCAGCAGCCAAGAATATTTTGGTAGGGGGCATCAAGAGACCCAGTACTTC.

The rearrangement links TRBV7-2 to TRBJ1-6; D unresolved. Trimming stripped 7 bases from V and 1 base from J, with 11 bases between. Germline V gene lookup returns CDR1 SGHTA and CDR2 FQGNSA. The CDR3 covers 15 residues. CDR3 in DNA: TGTGCCAGCACCCGAAGCTGGTCCTATAATTCACCCCTCCACTTT. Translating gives CASTRSWSYNSPLHF.

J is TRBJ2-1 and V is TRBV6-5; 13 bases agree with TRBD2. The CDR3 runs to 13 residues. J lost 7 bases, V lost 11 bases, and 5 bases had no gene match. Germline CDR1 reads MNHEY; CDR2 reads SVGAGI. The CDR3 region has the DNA TGTGCCTCGGGGACTAGCGGGATGAATGAGCAGTTCTTC. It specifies CASGTSGMNEQFF.

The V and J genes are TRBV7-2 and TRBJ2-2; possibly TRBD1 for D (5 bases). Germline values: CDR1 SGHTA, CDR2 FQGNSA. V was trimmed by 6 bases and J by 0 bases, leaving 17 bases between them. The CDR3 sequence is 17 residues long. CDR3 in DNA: TGTGCCAGCAGTCCCTCCCGACAGCTAGCGAACACCGGGGAGCTGTTTTTT. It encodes CASSPSRQLANTGELFF.

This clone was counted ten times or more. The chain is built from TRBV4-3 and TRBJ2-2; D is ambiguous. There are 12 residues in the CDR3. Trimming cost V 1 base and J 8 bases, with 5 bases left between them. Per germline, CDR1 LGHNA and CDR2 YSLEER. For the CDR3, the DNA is TGCGCCAGCAGCCAAGCCCGGGGGGAGCTGTTTTTT. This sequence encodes CASSQARGELFF.

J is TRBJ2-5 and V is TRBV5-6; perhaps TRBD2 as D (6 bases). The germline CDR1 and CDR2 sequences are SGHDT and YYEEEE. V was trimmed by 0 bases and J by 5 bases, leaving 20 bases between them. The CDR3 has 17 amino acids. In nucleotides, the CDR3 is TGTGCCAGCAGCTTGGGTCTGACTAGGGCGGCCAGTGAGACCCAGTACTTC. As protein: CASSLGLTRAASETQYF. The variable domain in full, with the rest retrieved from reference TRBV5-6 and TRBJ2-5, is DAGVTQSPTHLIKTRGQQVTLRCSPKSGHDTVSWYQQALGQGPQFIFQYYEEEERQRGNFPDRFSGHQFPNYSSELNVNALLLGDSALYLCASSLGLTRAASETQYFGPGTRLLVL.

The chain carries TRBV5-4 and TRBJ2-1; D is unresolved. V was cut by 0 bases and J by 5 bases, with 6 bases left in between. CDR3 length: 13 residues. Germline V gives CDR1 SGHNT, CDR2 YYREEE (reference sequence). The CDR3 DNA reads TGTGCCAGCAGCTTGGACAGAAACAATGAGCAGTTCTTC. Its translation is CASSLDRNNEQFF.